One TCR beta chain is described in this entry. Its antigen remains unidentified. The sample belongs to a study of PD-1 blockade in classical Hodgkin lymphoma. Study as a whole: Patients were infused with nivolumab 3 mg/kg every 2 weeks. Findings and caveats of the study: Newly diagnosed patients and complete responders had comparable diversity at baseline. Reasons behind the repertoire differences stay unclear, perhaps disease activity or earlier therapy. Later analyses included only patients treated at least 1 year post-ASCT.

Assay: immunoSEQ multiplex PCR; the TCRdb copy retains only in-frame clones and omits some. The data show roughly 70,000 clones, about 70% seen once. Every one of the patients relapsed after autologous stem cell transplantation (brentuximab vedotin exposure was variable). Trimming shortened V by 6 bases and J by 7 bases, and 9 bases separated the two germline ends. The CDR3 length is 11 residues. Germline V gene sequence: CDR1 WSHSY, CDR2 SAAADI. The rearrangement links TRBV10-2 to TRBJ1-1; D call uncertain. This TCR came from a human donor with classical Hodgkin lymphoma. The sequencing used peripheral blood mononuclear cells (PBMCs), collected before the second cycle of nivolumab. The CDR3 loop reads CASRQDHEAFF. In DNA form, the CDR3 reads TGCGCCAGCAGGCAGGACCATGAAGCTTTCTTT.